These T cell receptor beta chains were read from a single sample in a study of shared clonotypes between healthy human individuals. Profiled with immunoSEQ multiplex PCR; TCRdb holds only in-frame clones, not every one. The sample includes about 2.5 million clones, around 93% of them seen just once. The sample comprised naive CD4+ T cells from PBMCs. The receptors come from a man aged 18 to 35 in good health. Some clones in this sample may be carry-over from other donors' samples. CDR3s include the opening cysteine and the closing phenylalanine or tryptophan.

V gene	J gene	CDR3 protein
TRBV7-9	TRBJ2-1	CASSWGTGTTNEQFF
TRBV5-1	TRBJ2-5	CASSSEAPPETQYF
TRBV7-9	TRBJ2-1	CASRLTSGSYNEQFF
TRBV29-1	TRBJ2-3	CSVLAGVDTQYF
TRBV9	TRBJ1-1	CASSPRSLNTEAFF
TRBV4-3	TRBJ2-7	CASSQDTGLSTYEQYF
TRBV19	TRBJ2-2	CASSNPRGPWGTGELFF
TRBV28	TRBJ1-1	CASSLPPTAMNTEAFF
TRBV19	TRBJ2-2	CASSRMSVGGELFF
TRBV10-3	TRBJ2-5	CAISDQGPPGETQYF
TRBV5-1	TRBJ1-1	CASSPHDRSLNTEAFF
TRBV7-9	TRBJ2-2	CASSSPFLAGGNTGELFF
TRBV9	TRBJ2-3	CASSGPISGSGNTDTQYF
TRBV11-3	TRBJ2-1	CASSPRTSAYNEQFF
TRBV18	TRBJ1-2	CASSPGTAYGYTF
TRBV2	TRBJ2-3	CASSALGSTDTQYF
TRBV7-9	TRBJ2-2	CASSKGVTGELFF
TRBV15	TRBJ2-7	CATSRDSSGNYEQYF
TRBV19	TRBJ2-1	CASSTLQGGQVNEQFF
TRBV5-1	TRBJ2-5	CASSLVPGDETQYF
TRBV9	TRBJ1-1	CASSGVGGEAFF
TRBV12-5	TRBJ2-1	CASGLVLAGGPVGNEQFF
TRBV28	TRBJ1-1	CASSTGLSGAAFF
TRBV5-1	TRBJ2-7	CASSLALQGALYEQYF
TRBV30	TRBJ1-2	CAWRTGTNYGYTF
TRBV6-6	TRBJ1-1	CASSSGQGKGTEAFF
TRBV7-9	TRBJ2-7	CASSSTGTGAYEQYF
TRBV5-1	TRBJ2-7	CASSFTSGTPWSEQYF
TRBV6-5	TRBJ2-3	CASSYGRDQTDTQYF
TRBV19	TRBJ1-5	CASSMSGRGNSQPQHF
TRBV28	TRBJ2-2	CASRIAAPVGELFF
TRBV9	TRBJ2-6	CASSVAMGLISGANVLTF
TRBV9	TRBJ2-1	CASSVWTIDNEQFF
TRBV7-3	TRBJ2-1	CASSPRTGYNEQFF
TRBV28	TRBJ1-3	CASRDSRSGNTIYF
TRBV7-9	TRBJ2-7	CASEWLAGVYEQYF
TRBV19	TRBJ2-7	CASSIMGQGPYEQYF
TRBV5-1	TRBJ2-7	CASSLAEGIHEQYF
TRBV27	TRBJ1-2	CASSFDRAYGYTF
TRBV14	TRBJ1-3	CASSSLAGTGNTIYF
TRBV14	TRBJ1-2	CASRVLFGYTF
TRBV2	TRBJ2-7	CASGGLAGAYEQYF
TRBV7-3	TRBJ1-3	CASSQPGTLSSGNTIYF
TRBV28	TRBJ1-1	CASDNPMNTEAFF
TRBV16	TRBJ1-5	CASSQSVGQHF
TRBV5-1	TRBJ1-1	CASSPNVGQGGTEAFF
TRBV5-1	TRBJ1-1	CASSLVRALNTEAFF
TRBV7-2	TRBJ2-2	CASSLRGDTGELFF
TRBV5-5	TRBJ1-2	CASSLAEGVHGYTF